The 11 T cell receptor beta chains reported below all come from one sample, sequenced in a study of beta chain features in type 1 diabetes. Since all of the isolated RNA was reverse transcribed, expressed TCRB transcripts were what got sequenced. Profiling relied on immunoSEQ multiplex PCR, and the TCRdb table lists in-frame clones only, not all of them. Among a few hundred thousand clones listed, about 30% were seen once. Sequenced input: central memory CD4+ T cells from blood. These receptors were taken from a man aged 25-45 years in good health.

The sample holds a few counts of this clone. V is TRBV14 and J is TRBJ2-1; no clear D. Trimming cost V 1 base and J 10 bases, with 8 bases left between them. The CDR3 covers 12 residues. Germline CDR1 is SGHDN and CDR2 is FVKESK. The CDR3, as DNA: TGTGCCAGCAGCCAAGTTACGGTGGAGCAGTTCTTC. Protein: CASSQVTVEQFF.

Of note for this clone: Since a far larger clone is one base different, this is likely a read error. As DNA, the CDR3 is TGTGCCAGCAGCTTAAAGGAGAACACTGAAGCTTTCTTT. Protein sequence: CASSLKENTEAFF. This chain connects TRBV7-9 to TRBJ1-1; no firm D call. Trimming stripped 2 bases from V and 1 base from J, with 5 bases between. This CDR3 comprises 13 residues. Germline lookup yields CDR1 SEHNR and CDR2 FQNEAQ (reference sequence).

This clone turned up a few times. V gene TRBV28 combines with J gene TRBJ2-4; D not certain. CDR3 length equals 16 residues. The ends were cut back, 5 bases at V and 0 bases at J, with 14 bases in the middle. CDR1 MDHEN and CDR2 SYDVKM come from the germline V gene. The CDR3 is CASSPQVMLAKNIQYF. CDR3 in DNA: TGTGCCAGCAGTCCCCAGGTTATGCTAGCCAAAAACATTCAGTACTTC.

CDR3 region: CASSEYGNSGLSGYTF. The CDR3 DNA sequence: TGTGCCAGCAGTGAATATGGGAACAGTGGGCTTAGCGGCTACACCTTC. The rearrangement joins TRBV6-1 to TRBJ1-2, with no clear D. V lost 2 bases, J lost 8 bases, and 21 bases lay in between. Germline CDR1 and CDR2: MNHNS and SASEGT. The CDR3 spans 16 residues.

The chain's CDR3 is CASSVAPTPRQFF. The CDR3 coding sequence is TGTGCCAGCAGCGTAGCGCCGACCCCTAGGCAGTTCTTC. The chain recombines TRBV9 with TRBJ2-1; D remains unclear. Germline CDR1 and CDR2: SGDLS and YYNGEE. The CDR3 covers 13 residues. Trimming shortened V by 0 bases and J by 12 bases, and 13 bases separated the two germline ends.

This clone was seen only a few times. V usage is TRBV6-5 and J usage is TRBJ2-1; TRBD2 aligns across 10 bases. The ends lost 6 bases at V and 7 bases at J; junction bases unmatched: 9. CDR3 length: 15 residues. The V gene's germline CDR1 is MNHEY and CDR2 SVGAGI. CDR3 sequence (DNA): TGTGCCAGCAGAGTAGCGGGGGGTTTTCAGAATGAGCAGTTCTTC. It yields the protein CASRVAGGFQNEQFF.

The DNA for the CDR3 is TGTGCCTGGAGTGTGAGGGGGGCTGAGACCCAGTACTTC. It specifies CAWSVRGAETQYF. The chain has TRBV30 and TRBJ2-5; either TRBD1 or TRBD2 may supply D (6 bases each). V was cut by 0 bases and J by 5 bases, with 10 bases left in between. Germline CDR1 reads GTSNPN; CDR2 reads SVGIG (reference sequence). The CDR3 totals 13 residues.

This clone was seen only a few times. The V gene is TRBV7-9, the J gene TRBJ2-5, with D perhaps matching TRBD1 (6 bases). Germline V gene lookup returns CDR1 SEHNR and CDR2 FQNEAQ (reference sequence). The CDR3 runs to 15 residues. V gave up 2 bases and J gave up 5 bases, with 15 bases separating them. The DNA for the CDR3 is TGTGCCAGCAGCTTAAGTTTCAGGGGCAAGGAGACCCAGTACTTC. Its protein product is CASSLSFRGKETQYF. The entire variable domain, with the rest obtained from reference TRBV7-9 and TRBJ2-5, is as follows: DTGVSQNPRHKITKRGQNVTFRCDPISEHNRLYWYRQTLGQGPEFLTYFQNEAQLEKSRLLSDRFSAERPKGSFSTLEIQRTEQGDSAMYLCASSLSFRGKETQYFGPGTRLLVL.

Many counts were recorded for this clone. This chain uses TRBV13 with TRBJ2-7, with 8 bases matching TRBD1. The CDR3 spans 15 residues. The J segment lost 5 bases and the V segment lost 5 bases, leaving 11 bases of the junction unmatched. Germline-derived CDR1 and CDR2 are PRHDT and FYEKMQ (reference sequence). The CDR3 sequence is CASSGRQDRVHEQYF. In nucleotides, the CDR3 is TGTGCCAGCAGCGGCAGGCAGGACAGGGTCCACGAGCAGTACTTC.

The rearrangement uses TRBV2 and TRBJ1-2; D is uncertain. This CDR3 spans 11 amino acids. CDR1 SNHLY and CDR2 FYNNEI come from the germline V gene. Deletions cut 4 bases from V and 7 bases from J, with 7 bases between. The CDR3 reads CASSVTSGYTF. CDR3 in DNA: TGTGCCAGCAGTGTGACATCTGGCTACACCTTC. Variable domain in full (rest from reference TRBV2 and TRBJ1-2): EPEVTQTPSHQVTQMGQEVILRCVPISNHLYFYWYRQILGQKVEFLVSFYNNEISEKSEIFDDQFSVERPDGSNFTLKIRSTKLEDSAMYFCASSVTSGYTFGSGTRLTVV.

A word on this clone: Other DNA sequences within the sample encode an identical CDR3. The V gene is TRBV19, the J gene TRBJ1-1; D is possibly TRBD1 (6 bases). The CDR3 spans 13 residues. The V end was cut by 6 bases, the J end by 0 bases, with 8 bases between. The germline V gene has CDR1 LNHDA and CDR2 SQIVND (reference sequence). Here the CDR3 reads CASSQGMNTEAFF. The DNA of the CDR3 is TGTGCCAGTAGCCAGGGGATGAACACTGAAGCTTTCTTT.